This is a list of T cell receptor beta chains from one sample in a study of CD8 T cells in ankylosing spondylitis. Via MiXCR, TCRdb re-called the 5' RACE reads, giving one row per CDR3 protein. The sample has around 130,000 distinct CDR3 sequences; roughly 6.6% are singletons. Sequenced: blood, either unsorted or a sorted T cell fraction (not recorded which). The receptors stem from a male donor with ankylosing spondylitis or in good health (not recorded which). Both conserved end residues are trimmed from each CDR3.

j_call,cdr3_length,v_call,cdr3_aa
TRBJ2-3,11,TRBV20-1,SALWTNTDTQY
TRBJ2-1,13,TRBV14,ASSRGQGPYNEQF
TRBJ2-5,12,TRBV5-1,ASSLFVKEETQY
TRBJ2-7,17,TRBV23-1,ASSQTSTYGTSGVYEQY
TRBJ2-5,12,TRBV20-1,SAPPAGGKETQY
TRBJ1-2,13,TRBV15,ATSRAPPGIYGYT
TRBJ1-1,17,TRBV12-3/TRBV12-4,ASSPTPGQGKGVGTEAF
TRBJ2-3,10,TRBV5-8,ASSLQTDTQY
TRBJ2-1,14,TRBV10-3,AISESPTRVVNEQF
TRBJ2-2,12,TRBV5-6,ASSLVRGVGELF
TRBJ2-7,14,TRBV12-3/TRBV12-4,ASSLRGGGRLVEQY
TRBJ1-3,13,TRBV3-1,ASSQAGNSGNTIY
TRBJ1-5,11,TRBV12-3/TRBV12-4,ASSQGSNQPQH
TRBJ2-3,10,TRBV20-1,SARTTTDTQY
TRBJ2-7,12,TRBV5-1,ASSFGDSLYEQY
TRBJ1-3,13,TRBV7-9,ASSQSGQGMNTIY
TRBJ2-7,15,TRBV5-5,ASSSDGYRGRLYEQY
TRBJ1-1,13,TRBV5-1,ASSTPAGLNTEAF
TRBJ1-1,12,TRBV5-1,ASSALWGDTEAF
TRBJ1-2,12,TRBV12-3/TRBV12-4,ASSSTTGVDGYT
TRBJ2-7,13,TRBV7-9,ASSLGAGLSYEQY
TRBJ2-3,13,TRBV12-3/TRBV12-4,ASSLRGGEADTQY
TRBJ2-5,14,TRBV5-1,ASSPGLAGKQETQY
TRBJ2-3,15,TRBV20-1,SAHTPRLERDTDTQY
TRBJ2-1,14,TRBV11-3,ASSAGTSGIRGEQF
TRBJ1-4,10,TRBV2,ASRSTWEKLF
TRBJ2-7,12,TRBV5-1,ASSRTGDSYEQY
TRBJ2-7,15,TRBV28,ASSTAPFRPKRSEQY
TRBJ1-6,13,TRBV5-1,ASSLDGVENSPLH